Listed below are T cell receptor beta chains from one sample, sequenced in a study of shared clonotypes between healthy human individuals. The method was immunoSEQ multiplex PCR; TCRdb's version includes in-frame clones alone and lacks a portion of them. The repertoire consists of about 1.5 million clones, with 98% occurring once and the leading ten covering 0.4% to 0.45%. Material for sequencing was naive CD4+ T cells sorted from blood. The receptors stem from a man aged 25-45 years in good health. CDR3s include the opening cysteine and the closing phenylalanine or tryptophan. Fields, in order: D gene, clone size, J gene, V gene, CDR3 DNA, CDR3 protein. A D gene is named only where the DNA matches it firmly. Clone size is stated in some rows and not others, as once, few, many or a class when expanded.

TRBD1	NA	TRBJ2-5	TRBV28	TGTGCCAGCAGGGGACAGGGTGGTGAGACCCAGTACTTC	CASRGQGGETQYF
NA	NA	TRBJ1-2	TRBV9	TGTGCCAGCAGCACCAGGGCCAGTAGATCTGGTGGCTACACCTTC	CASSTRASRSGGYTF
NA	NA	TRBJ1-2	TRBV28	TGTGCCAGCGGACCGCTCTATGGCTACACCTTC	CASGPLYGYTF
TRBD1	NA	TRBJ1-5	TRBV7-2	TGTGCCAGCAGCCGTTCATCGACAGGGTATAGCAATCAGCCCCAGCATTTT	CASSRSSTGYSNQPQHF
TRBD1	NA	TRBJ1-1	TRBV2	TGTGCCAGCAGTGACCGCACCAGGGGGCGGAACACTGAAGCTTTCTTT	CASSDRTRGRNTEAFF
NA	NA	TRBJ2-1	TRBV18	TGTGCCAGCTCACCCAAGGTGGACAATGAGCAGTTCTTC	CASSPKVDNEQFF
TRBD1	NA	TRBJ2-2	TRBV6-1	TGTGCCAGCAAGAGGACAGGGAACACCGGGGAGCTGTTTTTT	CASKRTGNTGELFF
NA	NA	TRBJ1-1	TRBV2	TGTGCCAGCAGTGAAACCCATGCGGACACTGAAGCTTTCTTT	CASSETHADTEAFF
TRBD1	NA	TRBJ2-2	TRBV19	TGTGCCAGTATGGACAGGGGGAACACCGGGGAGCTGTTTTTT	CASMDRGNTGELFF
NA	NA	TRBJ2-7	TRBV6-1	TGTGCCAGCAGTGGGCCGGTATCAGGGGTTGGCGAGCAGTACTTC	CASSGPVSGVGEQYF
NA	NA	TRBJ2-7	TRBV5-1	TGCGCCAGCAGCTCATTGGACAGGGGGCGCGGACTAGCGGGATCAGCCGCCTACGAGCAGTACTTC	CASSSLDRGRGLAGSAAYEQYF
TRBD1	NA	TRBJ2-1	TRBV15	TGTGCCACCAGCAGATATACCGGGACAGGGGGCATCAATGAGCAGTTCTTC	CATSRYTGTGGINEQFF
NA	NA	TRBJ2-1	TRBV10-3	TGTGCCATCAATAACTTGGCGGATGAGTACAATGAGCAGTTCTTC	CAINNLADEYNEQFF
TRBD1	NA	TRBJ2-2	TRBV5-6	TGTGCCAGCAACGGACAGGGTTTTGGGGAGCTGTTTTTT	CASNGQGFGELFF
NA	NA	TRBJ2-1	TRBV10-1	TGCGCCAGCAGTGAATTTGGCAATGAGCAGTTCTTC	CASSEFGNEQFF
NA	NA	TRBJ1-1	TRBV6-5	TGTGCCAGCAGGGGAGGGAGGCCCTTGAACACTGAAGCTTTCTTT	CASRGGRPLNTEAFF
NA	NA	TRBJ1-3	TRBV5-1	TGCGCCAGCAGCCTCCGAGGATCGGGGGTTGGAAACACCATATATTTT	CASSLRGSGVGNTIYF
TRBD1	NA	TRBJ1-1	TRBV19	TGTGCCAGTAGTATAAGGACAGGGGAGGGGACTGAAGCTTTCTTT	CASSIRTGEGTEAFF
NA	NA	TRBJ2-7	TRBV7-2	TGTGCCAGCAGTCAGGGGTTCCGCTACGAGCAGTACTTC	CASSQGFRYEQYF
TRBD1	NA	TRBJ1-2	TRBV2	TGTGCCGGGGGGACAGGCTTTCACTATGGCTACACCTTC	CAGGTGFHYGYTF
TRBD2	NA	TRBJ2-5	TRBV5-4	TGTGCCAGCAGCTTTCGACTAGCGGGCGAAGAGACCCAGTACTTC	CASSFRLAGEETQYF
NA	NA	TRBJ2-5	TRBV7-9	TGTGCCAGCAGCTTCGGAGGGCGGAGGTCGGAGACCCAGTACTTC	CASSFGGRRSETQYF
NA	NA	TRBJ1-2	TRBV5-1	TGCGCCAGCAGCTTGGGAAGAGAACCTTATGGCTACACCTTC	CASSLGREPYGYTF
TRBD1	NA	TRBJ1-5	TRBV5-8	TGTGCCAGCAGCCCCGGGACAGGGGGCGCGGGTCAGCCCCAGCATTTT	CASSPGTGGAGQPQHF
NA	NA	TRBJ1-2	TRBV13	TGTGCCAGCAGCGAGCCGACAGCTGGTAGCTATGGCTACACCTTC	CASSEPTAGSYGYTF
NA	NA	TRBJ2-6	TRBV2	TGTGCCAGAAAGAAGCCTGGGGCCAACGTCCTGACTTTC	CARKKPGANVLTF
NA	NA	TRBJ2-3	TRBV7-2	TGTGCCAGCAGCTTAGAGCAGCACACAGATACGCAGTATTTT	CASSLEQHTDTQYF
NA	NA	TRBJ2-7	TRBV6-5	TGTGCCAGCAGTCCGGGTCGCAGCTACTACGAGCAGTACTTC	CASSPGRSYYEQYF
NA	NA	TRBJ1-3	TRBV10-1	TGCGCCAGCCCACCACCACCCGCACATGGAGGAAACACCATATATTTT	CASPPPPAHGGNTIYF
TRBD1	NA	TRBJ1-1	TRBV2	TGTGCCAGCAGATCCGGGACAGGGGGGTCGAACACTGAAGCTTTCTTT	CASRSGTGGSNTEAFF
NA	NA	TRBJ1-1	TRBV5-1	TGCGCCAGCAGCGCGTTCGGGGGGAAGAACACTGAAGCTTTCTTT	CASSAFGGKNTEAFF
NA	NA	TRBJ1-1	TRBV7-2	TGTGCCAGCAGCTCGGACACTCAGGGTGAAGCTTTCTTT	CASSSDTQGEAFF
TRBD1	once	TRBJ2-7	TRBV19	TGTGCCAGTAGCCAGCCGGGACAGGGCCTCGACGAGCAGTACTTC	CASSQPGQGLDEQYF
NA	NA	TRBJ2-6	TRBV27	TGTGCCAGCAGTCAACAGTTATCTGGGGCCAACGTCCTGACTTTC	CASSQQLSGANVLTF
NA	NA	TRBJ1-2	TRBV9	TGTGCCAGCAGCTTCGACCGACAGGACGGGAACTATGGCTACACCTTC	CASSFDRQDGNYGYTF
TRBD1	NA	TRBJ1-5	TRBV5-4	TGTGCCAGCAGCTTGAGGACAGGGACAGGTAGATGGGGTAATCAGCCCCAGCATTTT	CASSLRTGTGRWGNQPQHF
TRBD2	NA	TRBJ2-7	TRBV4-2	TGTGCCAGCAGCCAAGAAAGCGGGGCCCCGGCCCTTTACGAGCAGTACTTC	CASSQESGAPALYEQYF
NA	once	TRBJ2-7	TRBV6-5	TGTGCCAGCAGGCTCCTCGGCGGTAGCTCCTACGAGCAGTACTTC	CASRLLGGSSYEQYF
TRBD2	NA	TRBJ2-5	TRBV5-4	TGTGCCAGCAGCTCTAAACTAGCGGGAGTGGAGACCCAGTACTTC	CASSSKLAGVETQYF
NA	NA	TRBJ2-1	TRBV5-1	TGCGCCAGCAGCTTGGGGAGACCCGGGGAGCAGTTCTTC	CASSLGRPGEQFF
NA	NA	TRBJ2-2	TRBV21-1	TGTGCCAGCAGCAAATCTAGGTGGACGGGACAGGGGGCCACCGGGGAGCTGTTTTTT	CASSKSRWTGQGATGELFF
NA	NA	TRBJ1-2	TRBV19	TGTGCCAGCAGATACAGGGACTCTAACTATGGCTACACCTTC	CASRYRDSNYGYTF
TRBD1	NA	TRBJ2-3	TRBV27	TGTGCCAGCAGTTTGGGACAGGGGAGCACAGATACGCAGTATTTT	CASSLGQGSTDTQYF
TRBD1	NA	TRBJ1-4	TRBV5-1	TGCGCCAGCAGCGAGGGACAGACGACTAATGAAAAACTGTTTTTT	CASSEGQTTNEKLFF
NA	NA	TRBJ1-5	TRBV28	TGTGCCAGCAGTGCCTTGAGGGCAGGCAATCAGCCCCAGCATTTT	CASSALRAGNQPQHF
TRBD2	NA	TRBJ2-1	TRBV4-1	TGCGCCAGCAGCCAAGTGCCACTAGCGGGAGCCTACAATGAGCAGTTCTTC	CASSQVPLAGAYNEQFF
NA	NA	TRBJ2-1	TRBV27	TGTGCCAGCAGGTCTGGGCAACTATGGGACAATGAGCAGTTCTTC	CASRSGQLWDNEQFF
TRBD1	NA	TRBJ2-7	TRBV6-1	TGTGCCAGCAGTGTCGACGACAGGGTCCTAACCTACGAGCAGTACTTC	CASSVDDRVLTYEQYF
TRBD1	NA	TRBJ2-1	TRBV7-2	TGTGCCAGCAGCTTAAGGGGGGACAGGGGAGGGAATGAGCAGTTCTTC	CASSLRGDRGGNEQFF
NA	NA	TRBJ2-7	TRBV10-3	TGTGCCATCAACCAGAGGGAGGCAGGGGCTACCTACGAGCAGTACTTC	CAINQREAGATYEQYF
NA	NA	TRBJ2-3	TRBV4-3	TGCGCCAGCAGCCAAGGCCGGGACGATACGCAGTATTTT	CASSQGRDDTQYF
TRBD2	NA	TRBJ2-1	TRBV10-3	TGTGCCATCAGCGGTGACAGGGTCCGGACTAGCGGGAGGAGTGAGCAGTTCTTC	CAISGDRVRTSGRSEQFF
NA	NA	TRBJ1-2	TRBV19	TGTGCCAGTAGTGACCGGTTGCCTGCTAACTATGGCTACACCTTC	CASSDRLPANYGYTF
NA	NA	TRBJ1-5	TRBV19	TGTGCCAGTAGCACGAGACGAACCTATAGCAATCAGCCCCAGCATTTT	CASSTRRTYSNQPQHF
NA	NA	TRBJ2-5	TRBV7-3	TGTGCCAGCAGCTTCTCAGGGGCTGGGGAGACCCAGTACTTC	CASSFSGAGETQYF